Reported below is one T cell receptor (beta chain). This clone was counted once. What antigen it recognizes has not been identified. Nothing much larger sits one base from this clone, and base qualities are not available. Inclusion was restricted to participants for whom at least one PBMC sample before ART initiation and at least two post-ART samples were available. Every participant with HIV received treatment in the United States of America. Before DNA extraction, cryopreserved samples of roughly 0.95-10 million PBMC were thawed and washed. At the time of the earliest PBMC sample, participants with HIV were aged between roughly 20 and 54 years. PBMC samples from each participant spanned 1-4 timepoints before ART initiation and 2-8 timepoints after ART initiation, with a median of 7 samples. Serial HIV viral load, CD4+ T-cell count, ART history and demographic data were obtained for every participant. Genomic DNA was extracted from unsorted PBMC with a Qiagen kit on a QIAcube, processed in batches of 12 samples.

The CDR3 numbers 14 residues from cysteine through phenylalanine. CDR3 DNA is the only sequence kept; it has 42 bases, read in frame from the first base. The V end gives up 5 bases and the J end 7 bases, leaving 7 bases in the junction not matched to a gene. The germline V gene yields SGHTA for CDR1 and FQGNSA for CDR2. The immunoSEQ hsTCRB v3.0 assay was used at survey level resolution for TRB variable region sequencing. A depth of roughly 40,000-50,000 T-cell genomes per sample was targeted for TRB sequencing. Pooled TRB libraries were sequenced on an Illumina MiSeq with a v3 150-cycle kit. The paper's data handling went like this. Repertoire analysis was performed in R inside a reproducible Nextflow workflow that covered QC, data transformation and analysis. Custom analyses were implemented in LymphoSeq2, an R package for AIRR-Seq data exploration. A handful of samples that yielded fewer than 5000 total TRB sequences were excluded, so that about 200 HIV repertoires were analyzed. Of the 188 retained HIV repertoires, 55 to 60 were collected before and approximately 130 after ART initiation. Each repertoire was downsampled to 5000 TRB nucleotide sequences, and summary statistics were averaged across 100 downsampling iterations. TRB sequences were retained for analysis only if CDR3 regions of at least seven amino acids were present. Diversity was measured with a Shannon entropy-derived clonality score and the Gini coefficient. In repertoire networks, the top 5000 CDR3 amino acid sequences were linked whenever an edit distance of one separated two sequences. For TRB CDR3 amino acid sequences, antigen specificity groups and MHC restriction were predicted with GLIPH2. To flag known associations with CMV, EBV, HIV or tissue antigens, CDR3 amino acid sequences were compared against VDJdb and McPAS-TCR. Pre-ART, post-ART and control groups were compared with Wilcoxon signed-rank tests and Holm-Bonferroni correction. TCRdb obtained this table from immuneACCESS and retained in-frame rearrangements with V and J assigned. These tables miss some clones; where compared with another copy, unresolved V genes account for less than half of the shortfall, and the remainder is unexplained. The V and J calls and the clone size are those of that table, but D and trimming were determined from the DNA. The sample includes 20,000 to 30,000 clones, with roughly 83% observed a single time. The ten most abundant clones make up roughly 5% of the sample.

This sample was taken from a study of long-term antiretroviral therapy in people with HIV (dated 2022 in TCRdb). Regarding the complete study: The earliest samples were collected about a decade before the 2015 WHO recommendation for immediate ART, when ART was typically delayed until CD4 counts fell. A retrospective serial study tested whether ART initiation and durable HIV suppression were associated with changes in peripheral blood TRB repertoire composition and diversity. A total of roughly 200 cryopreserved PBMC samples came from around 30 adults with confirmed HIV infection and were collected serially over a mean of roughly 6 years (range 1-12). Among the 30 or so participants with HIV, over nine were female. No cross-contamination during QIAcube processing was shown when test extractions of a monoclonal T-cell line were performed alongside over 25 polyclonal samples. On the study overall, not on this receptor specifically: Because pre-ART samples had limited cell numbers, unsorted PBMC were profiled rather than sorted CD4+ and CD8+ T cells. At every time point, the repertoire was dominated by expanded TRB clones first identified before ART initiation, although this dominance fluctuated and, in many PLHIV, declined after ART. The samples span the years 2004 to 2017, and the ART regimens used at that time may not be as effective as current regimens. Because PBMC availability was limited, only the TCR beta chain was sequenced, with no alpha chain pairing. No data were available on ART adherence, viral resistance or therapy changes, limiting inferences about post-ART repertoire changes. Starting ART was linked to a significant rise in TRB diversity, yet even with long-term ART the diversity remained significantly lower than in transplant donor controls. HIV repertoires had narrower CDR3 length ranges than controls, and the network structure suggested an antigen-experienced repertoire that shifted only slightly toward naive after ART.

The chain is assembled from TRBV7-2 and TRBJ2-5; 10 central nucleotides agree with TRBD1. The sequence derives from a man aged 30 to 39 with HIV. The sample here was unsorted PBMCs, taken 0.7 years before starting antiretroviral therapy. The CDR3 has the sequence CASSPGQGSLTQYF. The nucleotide sequence is TGTGCCAGCAGCCCGGGACAGGGGAGTCTGACCCAGTACTTC.